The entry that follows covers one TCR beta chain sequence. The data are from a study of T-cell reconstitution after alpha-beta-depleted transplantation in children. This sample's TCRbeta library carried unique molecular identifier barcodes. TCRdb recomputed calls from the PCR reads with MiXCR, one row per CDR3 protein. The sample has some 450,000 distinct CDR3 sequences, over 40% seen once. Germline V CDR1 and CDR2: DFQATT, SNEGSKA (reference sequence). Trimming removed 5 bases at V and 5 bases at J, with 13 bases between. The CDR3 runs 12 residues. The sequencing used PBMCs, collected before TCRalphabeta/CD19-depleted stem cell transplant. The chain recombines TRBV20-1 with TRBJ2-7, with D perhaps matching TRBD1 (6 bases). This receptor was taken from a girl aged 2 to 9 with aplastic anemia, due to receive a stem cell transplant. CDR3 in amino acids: CSASRGENEQYF. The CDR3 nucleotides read TGCAGTGCTTCCAGGGGAGAGAACGAGCAGTACTTC.